Listed here are 3 T cell receptor beta chains from one sample, sequenced in a study of OX40 agonist ivuxolimab in advanced cancers. TCRdb's table, derived via immunoSEQ multiplex PCR, lists solely in-frame clones and lacks some. This table has about 83,000 clones, around nine tenths appearing once. This material consisted of CD4+ or CD8+ T cells sorted from blood, taken in a trial of the OX40 agonist ivuxolimab. The receptor source for this set is an adult with an advanced solid tumor such as melanoma, head and neck, liver or kidney cancer.

The chain couples TRBV7-2 to TRBJ2-7; no clear D. CDR1 is SGHTA, CDR2 FQGNSA, per germline. V lost 4 bases and J lost 6, with 10 bases in between. The CDR3 is 12 residues long. This chain's CDR3 is CASSSFYAEQYF. CDR3 DNA sequence: TGTGCCAGCAGCTCTTTCTATGCCGAGCAGTACTTC.

The V gene is TRBV2, the J gene TRBJ2-2; D gene ambiguous. There are 13 residues in the CDR3. Trimming cost V 7 bases and J 4 bases, with 10 bases left between them. Germline loops: CDR1 SNHLY, CDR2 FYNNEI. The CDR3 DNA reads as TGTGCCAGCAAATTCGTCGTCACCGGGGAGCTGTTTTTT. Translated: CASKFVVTGELFF.

The chain couples TRBV9 to TRBJ1-5, with a possible D match to TRBD1 (6 bases). The CDR3 runs 14 residues. The germline V and J ends were trimmed by 1 base and 6 bases, with 11 bases remaining between them. In germline, CDR1 is SGDLS, CDR2 YYNGEE. The CDR3 coding sequence is TGTGCCAGCAGCGTAACAGGGTGGGGTCAGCCCCAGCATTTT. It encodes CASSVTGWGQPQHF.